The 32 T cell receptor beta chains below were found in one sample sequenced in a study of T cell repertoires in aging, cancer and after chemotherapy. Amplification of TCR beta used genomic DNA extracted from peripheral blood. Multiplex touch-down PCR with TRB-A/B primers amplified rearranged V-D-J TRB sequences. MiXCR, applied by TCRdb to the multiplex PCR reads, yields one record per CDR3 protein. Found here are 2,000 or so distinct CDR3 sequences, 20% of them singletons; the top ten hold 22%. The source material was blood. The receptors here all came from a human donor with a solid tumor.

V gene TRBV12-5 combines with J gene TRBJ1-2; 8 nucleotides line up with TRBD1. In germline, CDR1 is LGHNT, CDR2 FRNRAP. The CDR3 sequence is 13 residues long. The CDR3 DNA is TGTGCCAGCAGTACCGGACAGGGCTATGGCTACACCTTC. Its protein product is CASSTGQGYGYTF.

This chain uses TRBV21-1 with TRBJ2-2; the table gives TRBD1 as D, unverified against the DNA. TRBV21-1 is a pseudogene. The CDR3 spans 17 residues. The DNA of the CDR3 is TGTGCCAGCAGCAAAACCACAGGGACGCGCGAACACCGGGGAGCTGTTTTT. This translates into CASSKTTGTREHRGAVF.

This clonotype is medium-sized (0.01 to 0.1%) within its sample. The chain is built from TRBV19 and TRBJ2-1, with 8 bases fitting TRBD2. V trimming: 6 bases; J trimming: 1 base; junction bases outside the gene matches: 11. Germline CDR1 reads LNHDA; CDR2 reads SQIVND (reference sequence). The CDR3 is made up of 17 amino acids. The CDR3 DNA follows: TGTGCCAGTAGCCGACTGGGGGCGGGAGGATCCTACAATGAGCAGTTCTTC. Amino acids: CASSRLGAGGSYNEQFF.

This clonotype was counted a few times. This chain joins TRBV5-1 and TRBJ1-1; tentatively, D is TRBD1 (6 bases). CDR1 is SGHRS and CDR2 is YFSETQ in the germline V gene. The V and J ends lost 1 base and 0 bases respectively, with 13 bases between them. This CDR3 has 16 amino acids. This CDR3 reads CASSLTARGMNTEAFF. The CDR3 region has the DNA TGCGCCAGCAGCTTGACTGCCAGGGGAATGAACACTGAAGCTTTCTTT.

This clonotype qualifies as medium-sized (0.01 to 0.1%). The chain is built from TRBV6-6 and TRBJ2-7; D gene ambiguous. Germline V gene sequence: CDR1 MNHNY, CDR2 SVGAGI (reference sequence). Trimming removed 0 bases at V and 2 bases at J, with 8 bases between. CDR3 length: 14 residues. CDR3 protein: CASSYSGRAYEQYF. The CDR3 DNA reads TGTGCCAGCAGTTACTCGGGCCGAGCCTACGAGCAGTACTTC.

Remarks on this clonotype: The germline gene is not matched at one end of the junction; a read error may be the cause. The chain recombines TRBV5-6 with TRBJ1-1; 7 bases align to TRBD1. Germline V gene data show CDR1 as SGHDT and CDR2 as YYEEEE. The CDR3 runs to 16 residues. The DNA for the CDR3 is TGTGCCAGCAGCCCCTCCAGGGGGAACATGAACGCTGAAGCTTTCTTT. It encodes CASSPSRGNMNAEAFF.

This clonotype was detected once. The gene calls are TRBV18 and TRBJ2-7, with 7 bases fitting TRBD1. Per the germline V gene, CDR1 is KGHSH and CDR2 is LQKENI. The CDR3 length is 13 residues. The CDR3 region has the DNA TGTGTTAGCTCACCACAGGGGAACTACGAGCAGTACTTC. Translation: CVSSPQGNYEQYF.

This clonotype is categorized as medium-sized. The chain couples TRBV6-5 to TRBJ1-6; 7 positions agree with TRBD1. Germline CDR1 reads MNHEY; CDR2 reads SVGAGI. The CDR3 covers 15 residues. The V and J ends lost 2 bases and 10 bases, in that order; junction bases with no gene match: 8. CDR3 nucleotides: TGTGCCAGCAGTTACAGGGAAGGGGGCCGCTCACCCCTCCACTTT. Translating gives CASSYREGGRSPLHF.

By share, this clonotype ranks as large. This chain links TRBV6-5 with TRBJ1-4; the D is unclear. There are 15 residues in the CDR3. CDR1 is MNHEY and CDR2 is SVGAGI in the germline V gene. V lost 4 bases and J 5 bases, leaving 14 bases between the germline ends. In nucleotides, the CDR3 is TGTGCCAGCAGTTCCCTGCGGGCCCCCAATGAAAAACTGTTTTTT. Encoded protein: CASSSLRAPNEKLFF.

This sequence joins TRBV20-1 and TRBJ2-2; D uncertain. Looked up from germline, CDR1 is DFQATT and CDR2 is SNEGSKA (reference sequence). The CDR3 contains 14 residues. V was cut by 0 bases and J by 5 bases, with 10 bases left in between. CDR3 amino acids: CSARDIQSTGELFF. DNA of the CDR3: TGCAGTGCTAGAGATATACAGTCGACCGGGGAGCTGTTTTTT.

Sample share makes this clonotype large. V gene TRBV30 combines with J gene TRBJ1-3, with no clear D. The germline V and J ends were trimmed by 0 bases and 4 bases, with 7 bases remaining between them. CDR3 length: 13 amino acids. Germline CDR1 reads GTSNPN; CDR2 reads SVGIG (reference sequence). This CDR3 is CAWSVTGGNTIYF. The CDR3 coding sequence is TGTGCCTGGAGTGTAACGGGGGGAAACACCATATATTTT.

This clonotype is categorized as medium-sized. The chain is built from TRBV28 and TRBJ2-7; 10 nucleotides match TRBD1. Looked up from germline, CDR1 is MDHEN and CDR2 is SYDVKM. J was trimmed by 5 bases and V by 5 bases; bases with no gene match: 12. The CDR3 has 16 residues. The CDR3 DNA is TGTGCCAGCAGTCCACCCGTCGGGACAGGGGCGGACGAGCAGTACTTC. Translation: CASSPPVGTGADEQYF. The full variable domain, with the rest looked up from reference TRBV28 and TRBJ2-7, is DVKVTQSSRYLVKRTGEKVFLECVQDMDHENMFWYRQDPGLGLRLIYFSYDVKMKEKGDIPEGYSVSREKKERFSLILESASTNQTSMYLCASSPPVGTGADEQYFGPGTRLTVT.

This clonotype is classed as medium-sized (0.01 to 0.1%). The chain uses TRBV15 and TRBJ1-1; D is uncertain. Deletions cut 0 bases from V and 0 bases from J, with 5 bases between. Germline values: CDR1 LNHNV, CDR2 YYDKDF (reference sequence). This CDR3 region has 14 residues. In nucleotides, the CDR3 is TGTGCCACCAGCAGAGATCGAGTGAACACTGAAGCTTTCTTT. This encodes CATSRDRVNTEAFF. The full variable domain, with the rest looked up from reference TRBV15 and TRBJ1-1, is DAMVIQNPRYQVTQFGKPVTLSCSQTLNHNVMYWYQQKSSQAPKLLFHYYDKDFNNEADTPDNFQSRRPNTSFCFLDIRSPGLGDTAMYLCATSRDRVNTEAFFGQGTRLTVV.

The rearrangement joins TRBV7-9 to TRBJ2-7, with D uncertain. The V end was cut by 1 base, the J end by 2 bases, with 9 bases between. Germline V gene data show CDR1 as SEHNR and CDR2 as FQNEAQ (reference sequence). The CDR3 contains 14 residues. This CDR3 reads CASSLGASAYEQYF. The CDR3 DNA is TGTGCCAGCAGCTTAGGGGCCAGCGCCTACGAGCAGTACTTC.

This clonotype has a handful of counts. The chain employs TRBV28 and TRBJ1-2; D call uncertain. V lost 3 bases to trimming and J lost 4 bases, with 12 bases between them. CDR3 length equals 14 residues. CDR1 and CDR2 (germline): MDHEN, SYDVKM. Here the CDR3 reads CASSLPDGIYGYTF. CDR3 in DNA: TGTGCCAGCAGTTTGCCAGACGGGATCTATGGCTACACCTTC.

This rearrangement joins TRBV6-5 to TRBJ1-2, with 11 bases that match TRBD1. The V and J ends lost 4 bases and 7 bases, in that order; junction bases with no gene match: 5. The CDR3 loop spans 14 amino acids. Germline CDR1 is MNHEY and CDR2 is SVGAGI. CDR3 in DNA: TGTGCCAGCAGTTCCACAGGGACAGGGGGTGGCTACACCTTC. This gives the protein CASSSTGTGGGYTF.

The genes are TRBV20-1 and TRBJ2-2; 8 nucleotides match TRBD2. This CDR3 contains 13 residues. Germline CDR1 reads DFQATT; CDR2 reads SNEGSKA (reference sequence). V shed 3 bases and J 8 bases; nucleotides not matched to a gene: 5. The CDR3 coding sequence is TGCAGTGCTAGGGGTAGCGGGACGGGGGAGCTGTTTTTT. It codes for CSARGSGTGELFF.

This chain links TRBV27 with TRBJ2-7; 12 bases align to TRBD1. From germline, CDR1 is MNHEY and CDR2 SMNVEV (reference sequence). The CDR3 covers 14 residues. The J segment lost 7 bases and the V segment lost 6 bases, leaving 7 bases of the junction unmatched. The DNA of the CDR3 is TGTGCCAGCAGCTCCGGGACAGGGGGCGGGGAGCAGTACTTC. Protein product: CASSSGTGGGEQYF.

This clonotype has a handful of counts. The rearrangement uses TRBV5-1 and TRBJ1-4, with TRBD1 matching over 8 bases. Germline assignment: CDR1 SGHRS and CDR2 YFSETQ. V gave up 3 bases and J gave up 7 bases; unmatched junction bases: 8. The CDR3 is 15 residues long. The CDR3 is CASSSGQGGAEKLFF. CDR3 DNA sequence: TGCGCCAGCAGCTCCGGACAGGGAGGGGCTGAAAAACTGTTTTTT. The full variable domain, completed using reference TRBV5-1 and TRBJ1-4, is KAGVTQTPRYLIKTRGQQVTLSCSPISGHRSVSWYQQTPGQGLQFLFEYFSETQRNKGNFPGRFSGRQFSNSRSEMNVSTLELGDSALYLCASSSGQGGAEKLFFGSGTQLSVL.

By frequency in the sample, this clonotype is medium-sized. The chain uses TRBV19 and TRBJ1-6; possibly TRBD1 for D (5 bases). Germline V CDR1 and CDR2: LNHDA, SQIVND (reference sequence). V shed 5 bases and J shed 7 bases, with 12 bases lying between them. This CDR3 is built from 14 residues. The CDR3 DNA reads TGTGCCAGTAGTTACCGGGGCGAAAATTCACCCCTCCACTTT. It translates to CASSYRGENSPLHF.

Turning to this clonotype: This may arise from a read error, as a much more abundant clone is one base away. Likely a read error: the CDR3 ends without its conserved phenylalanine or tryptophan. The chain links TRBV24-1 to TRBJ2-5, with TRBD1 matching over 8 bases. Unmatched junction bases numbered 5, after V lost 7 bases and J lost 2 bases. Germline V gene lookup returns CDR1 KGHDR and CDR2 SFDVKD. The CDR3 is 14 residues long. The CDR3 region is CATSGTGSQETQYI. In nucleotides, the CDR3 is TGTGCCACCAGCGGGACAGGTAGTCAAGAGACCCAGTACATC.

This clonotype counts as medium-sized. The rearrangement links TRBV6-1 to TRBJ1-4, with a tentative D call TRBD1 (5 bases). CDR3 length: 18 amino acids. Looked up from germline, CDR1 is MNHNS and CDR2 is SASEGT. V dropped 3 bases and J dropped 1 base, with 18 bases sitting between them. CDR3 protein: CASSDWVGARITNEKLFF. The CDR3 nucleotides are TGTGCCAGCAGTGACTGGGTAGGGGCGAGGATAACTAATGAAAAACTGTTTTTT.

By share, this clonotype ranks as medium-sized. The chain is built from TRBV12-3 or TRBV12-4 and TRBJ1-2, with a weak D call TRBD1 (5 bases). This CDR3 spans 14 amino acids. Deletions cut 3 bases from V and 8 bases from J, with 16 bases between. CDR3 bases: TGTGCCAGCAGTTTCCGAAGGGGAATGGAGGGCTACACCTTC. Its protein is CASSFRRGMEGYTF.

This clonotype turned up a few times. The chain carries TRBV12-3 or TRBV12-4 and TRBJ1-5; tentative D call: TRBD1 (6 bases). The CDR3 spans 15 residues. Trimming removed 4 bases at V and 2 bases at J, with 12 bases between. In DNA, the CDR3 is TGTGCCAGCAGTTCTCGGGGGGCTCGCAATCAGCCCCAGCATTTT. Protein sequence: CASSSRGARNQPQHF.

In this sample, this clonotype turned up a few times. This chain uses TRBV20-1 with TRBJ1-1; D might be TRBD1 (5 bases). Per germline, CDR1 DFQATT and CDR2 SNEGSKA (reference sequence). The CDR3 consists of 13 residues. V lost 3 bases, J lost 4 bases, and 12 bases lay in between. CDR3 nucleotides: TGCAGTGCTAGTACGACAGTGACCACTGAAGCTTTCTTT. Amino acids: CSASTTVTTEAFF.

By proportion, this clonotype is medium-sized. CDR3 sequence (DNA): TGTGCCAGCTCACCGATTCTGGGAAACACTGAAGCTTTCTTT. Translating gives CASSPILGNTEAFF. This chain connects TRBV18 to TRBJ1-1, with no clear D. V lost 3 bases to trimming and J lost 2 bases, with 10 bases between them. This CDR3 comprises 14 residues. Per germline, CDR1 KGHSH and CDR2 LQKENI.

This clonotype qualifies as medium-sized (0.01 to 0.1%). CDR3 sequence reads: CASSLRGGDGYTF. CDR3 bases: TGTGCCAGCAGCTTAAGGGGTGGAGATGGCTACACCTTC. The gene calls are TRBV7-2 and TRBJ1-2, with D possibly TRBD1 on 5 matching bases. Trimming took off 2 bases at V and 6 bases at J, with 10 bases between the two ends. The CDR3 totals 13 residues. CDR1 and CDR2 (germline): SGHTA, FQGNSA.

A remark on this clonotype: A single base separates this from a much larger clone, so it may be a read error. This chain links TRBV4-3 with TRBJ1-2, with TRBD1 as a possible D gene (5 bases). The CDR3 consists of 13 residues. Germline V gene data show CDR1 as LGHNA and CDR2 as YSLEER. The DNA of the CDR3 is TGTGCCAGCAGCCAAGGAAGTCAGGGTGACTACACCTTC. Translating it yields CASSQGSQGDYTF.

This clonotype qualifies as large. The CDR3: CASSLEVRDTGELFF. The CDR3 nucleotides are TGTGCCAGCAGTTTAGAGGTTCGGGACACCGGGGAGCTGTTTTTT. The rearrangement links TRBV27 to TRBJ2-2; unclear D gene. CDR1 MNHEY and CDR2 SMNVEV come from the germline V gene (reference sequence). Trimming removed 2 bases from V and 3 bases from J, with 10 bases in between. The CDR3 has 15 residues.

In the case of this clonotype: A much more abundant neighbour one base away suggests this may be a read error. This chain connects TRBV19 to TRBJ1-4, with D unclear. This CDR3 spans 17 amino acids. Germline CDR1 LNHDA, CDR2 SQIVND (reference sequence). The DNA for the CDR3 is TGTGCCAGTAGTATAGATTCGCTCACATACTGGAATGAAAAACTGTATTTT. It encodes CASSIDSLTYWNEKLYF. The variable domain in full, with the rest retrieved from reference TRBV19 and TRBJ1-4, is DGGITQSPKYLFRKEGQNVTLSCEQNLNHDAMYWYRQDPGQGLRLIYYSQIVNDFQKGDIAEGYSVSREKKESFPLTVTSAQKNPTAFYLCASSIDSLTYWNEKLYFGSGTQLSVL.

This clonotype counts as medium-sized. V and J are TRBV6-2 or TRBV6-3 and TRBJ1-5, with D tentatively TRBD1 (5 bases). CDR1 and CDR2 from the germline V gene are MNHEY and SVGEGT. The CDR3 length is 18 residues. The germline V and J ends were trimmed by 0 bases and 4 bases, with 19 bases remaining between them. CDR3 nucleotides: TGTGCCAGCAGTTACTCGATTTCCGAACGAGAGGGGAATCAGCCCCAGCATTTT. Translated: CASSYSISEREGNQPQHF.

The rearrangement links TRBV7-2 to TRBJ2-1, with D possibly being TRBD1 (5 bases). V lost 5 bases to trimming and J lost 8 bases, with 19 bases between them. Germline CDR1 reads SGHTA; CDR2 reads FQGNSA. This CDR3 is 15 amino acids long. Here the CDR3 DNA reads TGTGCCAGCAGCCTAAGACAGACACTGAGTTATGAGCAGTTCTTC. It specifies CASSLRQTLSYEQFF.